Each of the 9 T cell receptor beta chains below was sequenced from the same sample in a study of beta chain features in type 1 diabetes. cDNA synthesis used the whole RNA isolate, giving expressed TCRB sequences. The method was immunoSEQ multiplex PCR; TCRdb's version includes in-frame clones alone and lacks a portion of them. The sample yields around 200,000 clones, around an eighth seen once. Material: central memory CD4+ T cells from blood. These receptor sequences come from a woman under 30 in good health.

The rearrangement joins TRBV28 to TRBJ2-1, with D possibly matching TRBD1 (6 bases). Germline-derived CDR1 and CDR2 are MDHEN and SYDVKM. CDR3 length: 13 residues. Trimming removed 9 bases at V and 4 bases at J, with 13 bases between. The CDR3 coding sequence is TGTGCCAGTCGAGGGGGTGGTTACAATGAGCAGTTCTTC. Encoded protein: CASRGGGYNEQFF.

This chain connects TRBV18 to TRBJ1-4; D possibly corresponds to TRBD1 (6 bases). The CDR3 spans 13 residues. V was shortened by 0 bases and J by 7 bases, with 6 bases between the two germline ends. The V gene's germline CDR1 is KGHSH and CDR2 LQKENI. The CDR3, as DNA: TGTGCCAGCTCACCACCGGGGGCTGAAAAACTGTTTTTT. Translating gives CASSPPGAEKLFF.

This clone was counted a few times. The V and J genes are TRBV18 and TRBJ1-1; no clear D. The germline V gene has CDR1 KGHSH and CDR2 LQKENI. CDR3 length equals 15 residues. Trimming shortened V by 3 bases and J by 2 bases, and 13 bases separated the two germline ends. The DNA for the CDR3 is TGTGCCAGCTCACCCGAATTGCGGGTAAACACTGAAGCTTTCTTT. Its protein is CASSPELRVNTEAFF.

A few counts support this clone. The J gene is TRBJ2-6, the V gene TRBV14; no firm D call. The CDR3 loop spans 15 amino acids. Trimming shortened V by 5 bases and J by 0 bases, and 8 bases separated the two germline ends. In germline, CDR1 is SGHDN, CDR2 FVKESK. The CDR3 bases are TGTGCCAGCAGCTCTCGGAGCTCTGGGGCCAACGTCCTGACTTTC. Amino acid sequence: CASSSRSSGANVLTF.

The chain links TRBV28 to TRBJ2-6, with D possibly being TRBD1 (6 bases). Germline V CDR1 and CDR2: MDHEN, SYDVKM. This CDR3 region has 13 residues. V shed 4 bases and J shed 12 bases, with 13 bases lying between them. CDR3 region: CASSSGQLSVLTF. CDR3 coding DNA: TGTGCCAGCAGTTCGGGACAACTCTCCGTCCTGACTTTC.

This chain links TRBV2 with TRBJ2-3; TRBD2 agrees at 8 bases. The germline gives CDR1 SNHLY, CDR2 FYNNEI. CDR3 length equals 14 residues. V was pared by 9 bases and J by 0 bases, with 5 bases of the junction left unmatched. CDR3 DNA sequence: TGTGCCAGTCAAGCGGGAGAGAGCACAGATACGCAGTATTTT. Its translation is CASQAGESTDTQYF.

This chain connects TRBV15 to TRBJ2-5; possibly TRBD1 for D (5 bases). Trimming shortened V by 0 bases and J by 4 bases, and 15 bases separated the two germline ends. Germline V gives CDR1 LNHNV, CDR2 YYDKDF (reference sequence). The CDR3 loop spans 16 amino acids. In nucleotides, the CDR3 is TGTGCCACCAGCAGAGAACTGGGTCAGGGTCGAGAGACCCAGTACTTC. Its translation is CATSRELGQGRETQYF. Looking up the rest from reference TRBV15 and TRBJ2-5 gives the full variable domain: DAMVIQNPRYQVTQFGKPVTLSCSQTLNHNVMYWYQQKSSQAPKLLFHYYDKDFNNEADTPDNFQSRRPNTSFCFLDIRSPGLGDTAMYLCATSRELGQGRETQYFGPGTRLLVL.

The table lists this clone with a few counts. This sequence joins TRBV7-6 and TRBJ2-3; D is undetermined. V was trimmed by 2 bases and J by 2 bases, leaving 14 bases between them. The germline gives CDR1 SGHVS, CDR2 FNYEAQ. This CDR3 is 16 amino acids long. The CDR3 coding sequence is TGTGCCAGCAGCTTAAATCGCGGTGGGTCCACAGATACGCAGTATTTT. Its translation is CASSLNRGGSTDTQYF. Combining the CDR3 with reference TRBV7-6 and TRBJ2-3 gives the whole variable domain GAGVSQSPRYKVTKRGQDVALRCDPISGHVSLYWYRQALGQGPEFLTYFNYEAQQDKSGLPNDRFSAERPEGSISTLTIQRTEQRDSAMYRCASSLNRGGSTDTQYFGPGTRLTVL.

This clone was recorded at least ten times. This rearrangement joins TRBV6-5 to TRBJ2-5; tentative D call: TRBD1 (5 bases). Germline CDR1 reads MNHEY; CDR2 reads SVGAGI. CDR3 length equals 16 residues. V lost 0 bases and J lost 2, with 13 bases in between. The CDR3 here is CASSYSFTGSQETQYF. CDR3 DNA sequence: TGTGCCAGCAGTTACTCGTTCACAGGCTCACAAGAGACCCAGTACTTC.